This T cell receptor (beta chain) stems from a study of control samples from healthy donors and cancer patients. Here immunoSEQ multiplex PCR was the method, and the copy in TCRdb shows in-frame clones only, minus some. The sample has 95,000 to 150,000 clones; approximately 91% are singletons. The germline V gene encodes CDR1 SGHRS and CDR2 YFSETQ. This CDR3 is built from 14 residues. The J segment lost 9 bases and the V segment lost 4 bases, leaving 10 bases of the junction unmatched. The clonotype originates from a woman aged 18-29 years in good health. This chain uses TRBV5-1 with TRBJ2-5, with 9 bases aligning to TRBD1. The sequencing sample was made of blood. CDR3 sequence reads: CASSTPGQGKAQYF. The CDR3 DNA follows: TGCGCCAGCAGCACTCCGGGACAGGGAAAGGCCCAGTACTTC.